This TCR beta chain came from a study of blood T cell repertoires in COVID-19. Whole-study context: Acute and convalescent COVID-19 specimens originated in the United States, Italy and Spain. From T cells, B-cell-depleted T cells, or PBMCs came the material, which was cDNA or gDNA.

The V and J ends lost 5 bases and 5 bases respectively, with 11 bases between them. The CDR3 runs 13 residues. Germline CDR1 reads LGHDT; CDR2 reads YNNKEL (reference sequence). Original processing notes: Reference gene primers were amplified, and this amplification served to estimate nucleated cell counts. Profiling relied on immunoSEQ multiplex PCR, and the TCRdb table lists in-frame clones only, not all of them. The V and J calls and the clone size are those of that table, but D and trimming were determined from the DNA. The sample lists 100,000 to 150,000 clones; 88% were seen once. This receptor was obtained from a human donor in a cohort sampled during active COVID-19. The chain uses TRBV3-1 (or the pseudogene TRBV3-2) and TRBJ2-3; D gene ambiguous. Sequencing input: peripheral blood. The CDR3 coding sequence is TGTGCCAGCAGCGGCCTCCCGGGAGATACGCAGTATTTT. Protein: CASSGLPGDTQYF.